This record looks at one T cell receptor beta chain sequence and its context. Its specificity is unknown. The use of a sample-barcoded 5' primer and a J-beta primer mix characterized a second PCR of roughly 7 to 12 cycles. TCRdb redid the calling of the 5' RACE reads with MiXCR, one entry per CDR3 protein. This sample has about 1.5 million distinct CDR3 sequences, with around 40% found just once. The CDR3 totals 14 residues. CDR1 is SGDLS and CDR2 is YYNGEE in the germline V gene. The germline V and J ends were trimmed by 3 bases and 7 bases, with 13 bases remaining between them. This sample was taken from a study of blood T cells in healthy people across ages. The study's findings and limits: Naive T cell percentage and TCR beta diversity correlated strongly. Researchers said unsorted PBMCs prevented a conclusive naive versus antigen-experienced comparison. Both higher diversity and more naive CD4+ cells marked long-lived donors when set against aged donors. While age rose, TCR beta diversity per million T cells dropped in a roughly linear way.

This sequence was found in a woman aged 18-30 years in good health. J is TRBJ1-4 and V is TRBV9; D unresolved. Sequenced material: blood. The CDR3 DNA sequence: TGTGCCAGCAGCGCCGGGATAGAGGGTGAAAAACTGTTTTTT. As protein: CASSAGIEGEKLFF.